This T cell receptor beta chain was found in a study of chemoradiotherapy in HPV16-positive cancers. The data were produced by immunoSEQ multiplex PCR, yet TCRdb's version contains in-frame clones alone and is incomplete. The sample has about 2,800 clones, roughly 85% seen once. The length of the CDR3 is 11 residues. V dropped 8 bases and J dropped 5 bases, with 7 bases sitting between them. The germline V gene has CDR1 MDHEN and CDR2 SYDVKM. This clone was seen a few times. The rearrangement links TRBV28 to TRBJ1-3; D is possibly TRBD1 (6 bases). The origin of this receptor is a human donor with HPV-associated anogenital cancer. Sequenced material: tumor tissue, taken from a patient who underwent chemoradiotherapy. For the CDR3, the DNA is TGTGCCAGCGGGACAAGAAACACCATATATTTT. As protein: CASGTRNTIYF. The full variable domain, its missing parts supplied by reference TRBV28 and TRBJ1-3, is DVKVTQSSRYLVKRTGEKVFLECVQDMDHENMFWYRQDPGLGLRLIYFSYDVKMKEKGDIPEGYSVSREKKERFSLILESASTNQTSMYLCASGTRNTIYFGEGSWLTVV.